The clone carrying this T cell receptor (beta chain) has a single count. The data stem from a study of blood T cell repertoires in COVID-19. Study overall: Sample material is recorded as cDNA or gDNA derived from T cells, B-cell-depleted T cells, or PBMCs.

TCRdb's copy holds only in-frame clones and misses some; the assay was immunoSEQ multiplex PCR. Counted here are 140,000 or so clones, around 90% occurring once; the ten biggest clones make up 10%. The CDR3 covers 15 residues. Looked up from germline, CDR1 is KGHSY and CDR2 is FQNENV. V lost 0 bases and J lost 6; bases outside the gene matches: 3. Sequencing was carried out using peripheral blood. The TCR originated in a man aged 55 to 70 with active or convalescent COVID-19. The rearrangement uses TRBV16 and TRBJ2-7, with 12 bases that match TRBD2. This chain's CDR3 is CASSQSLAGGPEQYF. The CDR3, as DNA: TGTGCCAGCAGCCAATCCCTAGCGGGAGGGCCCGAGCAGTACTTC.